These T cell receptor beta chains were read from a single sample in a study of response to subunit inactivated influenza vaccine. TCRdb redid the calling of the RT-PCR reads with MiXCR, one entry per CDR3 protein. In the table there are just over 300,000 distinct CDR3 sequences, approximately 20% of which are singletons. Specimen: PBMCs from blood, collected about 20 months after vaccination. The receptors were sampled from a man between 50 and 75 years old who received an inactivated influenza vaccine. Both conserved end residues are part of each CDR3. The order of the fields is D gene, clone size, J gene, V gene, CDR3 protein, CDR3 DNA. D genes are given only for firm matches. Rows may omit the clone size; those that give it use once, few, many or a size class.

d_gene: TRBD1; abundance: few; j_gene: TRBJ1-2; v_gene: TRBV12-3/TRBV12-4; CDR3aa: CASSIGRTGFGYTF; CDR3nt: TGTGCCAGCAGTATAGGCCGGACAGGGTTTGGCTACACCTTC
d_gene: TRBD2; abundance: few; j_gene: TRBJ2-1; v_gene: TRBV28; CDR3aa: CASSLEAGSYNEQFF; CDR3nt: TGTGCCAGCAGTTTAGAAGCGGGATCTTACAATGAGCAGTTCTTC
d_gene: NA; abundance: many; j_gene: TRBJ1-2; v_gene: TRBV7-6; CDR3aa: CASSHRGTYGYTF; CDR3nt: TGTGCCAGCAGCCACAGAGGGACCTATGGCTACACCTTC
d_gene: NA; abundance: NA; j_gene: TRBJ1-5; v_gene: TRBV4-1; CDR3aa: CASSQGQSYQPQHF; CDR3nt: TGCGCCAGCAGCCAAGGTCAGTCCTATCAGCCCCAGCATTTT
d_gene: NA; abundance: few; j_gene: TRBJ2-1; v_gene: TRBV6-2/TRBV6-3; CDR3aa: CASSSGWRYNEQFF; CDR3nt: TGTGCCAGCAGTTCGGGATGGCGGTACAATGAGCAGTTCTTC
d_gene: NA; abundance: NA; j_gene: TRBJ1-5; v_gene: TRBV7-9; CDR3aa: CASSLSQSSNQPQHF; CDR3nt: TGTGCCAGCAGCTTAAGCCAGAGTAGCAATCAGCCCCAGCATTTT
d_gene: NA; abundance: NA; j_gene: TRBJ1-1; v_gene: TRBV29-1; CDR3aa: CSVAKGNTEAFF; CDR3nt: TGCAGCGTGGCCAAGGGGAACACTGAAGCTTTCTTT
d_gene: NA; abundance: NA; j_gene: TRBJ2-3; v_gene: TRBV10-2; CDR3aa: CASRVERGSTDTQYF; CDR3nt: TGCGCCAGCAGAGTAGAACGGGGGAGCACAGATACGCAGTATTTT
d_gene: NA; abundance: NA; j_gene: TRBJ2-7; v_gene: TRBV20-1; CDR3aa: CSAIHPEGFYEQYF; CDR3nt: TGCAGTGCTATACACCCCGAGGGGTTTTACGAGCAGTACTTC
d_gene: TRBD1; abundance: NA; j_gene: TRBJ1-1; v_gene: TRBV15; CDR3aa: CATSAHRGVNTEAFF; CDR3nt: TGTGCCACCAGCGCCCACAGGGGCGTTAACACTGAAGCTTTCTTT
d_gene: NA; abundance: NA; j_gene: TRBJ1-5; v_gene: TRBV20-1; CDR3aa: CSASRENQPQHF; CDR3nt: TGCAGCGCATCGCGCGAAAATCAGCCCCAGCATTTT
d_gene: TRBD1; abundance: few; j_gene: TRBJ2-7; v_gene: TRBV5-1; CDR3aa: CASSSGQGSYEQYF; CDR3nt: TGCGCCAGCAGCTCGGGACAGGGGAGCTACGAGCAGTACTTC
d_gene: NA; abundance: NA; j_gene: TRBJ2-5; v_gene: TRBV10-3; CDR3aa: CAISVDIQETQYF; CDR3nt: TGTGCCATCTCCGTAGACATTCAAGAGACCCAGTACTTC
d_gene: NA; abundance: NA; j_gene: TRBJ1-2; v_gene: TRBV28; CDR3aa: CASSLNGAGGYTF; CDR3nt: TGTGCCAGCAGTTTAAACGGGGCGGGTGGCTACACCTTC
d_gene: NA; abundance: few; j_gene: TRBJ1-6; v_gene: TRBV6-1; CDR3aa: CASRWQGDNSPLHF; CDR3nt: TGTGCCAGCAGGTGGCAGGGAGATAATTCACCCCTCCACTTT
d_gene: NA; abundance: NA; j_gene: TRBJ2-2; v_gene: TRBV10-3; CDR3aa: CAISGGANTGELFF; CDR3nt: TGTGCCATCAGTGGAGGGGCGAACACCGGGGAGCTGTTTTTT
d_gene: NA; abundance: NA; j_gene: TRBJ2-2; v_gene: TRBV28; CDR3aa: CASSRASKWPGELFF; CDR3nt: TGTGCCAGCAGTCGAGCTAGCAAGTGGCCCGGGGAGCTGTTTTTT
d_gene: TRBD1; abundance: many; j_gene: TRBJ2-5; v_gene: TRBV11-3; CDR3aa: CASSSRDRVETQYF; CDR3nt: TGTGCCAGCAGCTCCCGGGACAGGGTTGAGACCCAGTACTTC
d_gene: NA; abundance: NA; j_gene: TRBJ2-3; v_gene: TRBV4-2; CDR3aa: CASSHEQLAEAPDTQYF; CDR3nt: TGTGCCAGCAGCCACGAGCAGCTGGCGGAGGCCCCAGATACGCAGTATTTT
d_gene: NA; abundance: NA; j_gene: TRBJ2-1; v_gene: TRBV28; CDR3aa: CASMIADTHNERFF; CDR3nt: TGTGCCAGCATGATAGCAGATACTCACAATGAGCGGTTCTTC
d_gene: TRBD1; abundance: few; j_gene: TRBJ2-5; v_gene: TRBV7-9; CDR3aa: CASSPPGTGQETQYF; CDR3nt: TGTGCCAGCAGCCCCCCCGGGACAGGCCAAGAGACCCAGTACTTC
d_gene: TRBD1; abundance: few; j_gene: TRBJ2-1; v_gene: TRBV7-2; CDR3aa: CASSLVGTGANEQFF; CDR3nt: TGTGCCAGCAGCTTAGTAGGGACAGGGGCAAATGAGCAGTTCTTC
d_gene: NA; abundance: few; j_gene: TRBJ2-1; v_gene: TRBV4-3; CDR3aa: CASSQDRSSYNEQFF; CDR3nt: TGCGCCAGCAGCCAGGACAGAAGCTCCTACAATGAGCAGTTCTTC
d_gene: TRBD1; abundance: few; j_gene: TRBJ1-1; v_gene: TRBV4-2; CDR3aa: CASSHPGQGRAEAFF; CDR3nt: TGTGCCAGCAGCCATCCGGGACAGGGGCGGGCTGAAGCTTTCTTT
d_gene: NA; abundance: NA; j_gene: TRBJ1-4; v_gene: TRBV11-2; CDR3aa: CASSLWGEEKLFF; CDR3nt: TGTGCCAGCAGCTTATGGGGGGAGGAAAAACTGTTTTTT
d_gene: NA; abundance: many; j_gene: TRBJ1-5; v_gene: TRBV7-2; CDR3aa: CASSPNPDQPQHF; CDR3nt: TGTGCCAGCAGCCCGAACCCCGATCAGCCCCAGCATTTT
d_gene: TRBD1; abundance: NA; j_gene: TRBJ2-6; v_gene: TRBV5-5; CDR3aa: CASSLAGTVAGANVLTF; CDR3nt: TGTGCCAGCAGCTTGGCCGGGACAGTTGCTGGGGCCAACGTCCTGACTTTC
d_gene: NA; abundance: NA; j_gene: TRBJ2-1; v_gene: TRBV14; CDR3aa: CASSQEWRAVYNEQFF; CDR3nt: TGTGCCAGCAGCCAAGAGTGGAGGGCGGTTTACAATGAGCAGTTCTTC
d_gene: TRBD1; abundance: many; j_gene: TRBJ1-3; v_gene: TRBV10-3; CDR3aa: CAISESWTGESRTGNTIYF; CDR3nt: TGTGCCATCAGTGAGTCCTGGACAGGGGAGTCAAGGACTGGAAACACCATATATTTT
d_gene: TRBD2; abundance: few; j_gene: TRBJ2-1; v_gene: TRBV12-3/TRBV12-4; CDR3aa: CASSPIAGDNEQFF; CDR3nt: TGTGCCAGCAGCCCCATAGCGGGCGATAATGAGCAGTTCTTC
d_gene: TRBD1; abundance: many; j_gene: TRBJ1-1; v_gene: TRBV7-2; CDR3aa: CASSFGQATEAFF; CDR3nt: TGTGCCAGCAGCTTCGGACAGGCCACTGAAGCTTTCTTT
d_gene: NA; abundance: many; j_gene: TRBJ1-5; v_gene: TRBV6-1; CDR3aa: CASQDRYSNQPQHF; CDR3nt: TGTGCCAGCCAGGACAGATATAGCAATCAGCCCCAGCATTTT
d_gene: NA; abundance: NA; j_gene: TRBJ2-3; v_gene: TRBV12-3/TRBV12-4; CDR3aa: CASLFGIRTDTQYF; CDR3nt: TGTGCCAGCCTCTTCGGGATCCGCACAGATACGCAGTATTTT
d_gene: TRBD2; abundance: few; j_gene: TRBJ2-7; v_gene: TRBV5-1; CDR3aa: CASSRGTSATYEQYF; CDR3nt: TGCGCCAGCAGCCGAGGGACTAGCGCAACCTACGAGCAGTACTTC
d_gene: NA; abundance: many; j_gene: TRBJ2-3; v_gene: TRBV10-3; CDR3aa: CAISESQGRTDTQYF; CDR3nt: TGTGCCATCAGTGAATCCCAGGGGCGGACAGATACGCAGTATTTT
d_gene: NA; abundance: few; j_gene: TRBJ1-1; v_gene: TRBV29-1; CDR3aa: CSAPPPWSHGTEAFF; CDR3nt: TGCAGCGCCCCTCCACCATGGTCTCATGGGACTGAAGCTTTCTTT
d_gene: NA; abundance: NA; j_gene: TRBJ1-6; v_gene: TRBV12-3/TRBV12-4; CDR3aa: CASRLGEINSPLHF; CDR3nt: TGTGCCAGCAGGTTGGGGGAGATAAATTCACCCCTCCACTTT
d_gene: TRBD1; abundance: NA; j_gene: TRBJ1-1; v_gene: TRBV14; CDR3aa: CASTRGQGTEAFF; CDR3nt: TGTGCCAGCACAAGAGGACAGGGCACTGAAGCTTTCTTT
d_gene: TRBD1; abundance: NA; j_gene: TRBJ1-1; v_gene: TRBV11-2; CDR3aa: CASSLVTGESRGEAFF; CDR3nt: TGTGCCAGCAGCTTGGTGACAGGGGAGAGTCGGGGCGAAGCTTTCTTT
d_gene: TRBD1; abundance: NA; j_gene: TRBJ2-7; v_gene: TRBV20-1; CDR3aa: CSVDTLPGQFSEQYF; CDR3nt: TGCAGTGTCGATACACTTCCGGGACAGTTCTCCGAGCAGTACTTC
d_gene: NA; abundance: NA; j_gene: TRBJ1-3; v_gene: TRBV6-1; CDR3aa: CASSERGGHSGNTIYF; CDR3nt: TGTGCCAGCAGTGAACGTGGGGGACACTCTGGAAACACCATATATTTT
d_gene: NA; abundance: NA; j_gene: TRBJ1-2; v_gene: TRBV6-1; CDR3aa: CASTQRGGYGYTF; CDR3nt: TGTGCCAGCACCCAACGGGGAGGCTATGGCTACACCTTC
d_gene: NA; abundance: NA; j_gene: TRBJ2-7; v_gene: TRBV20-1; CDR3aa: CSARNRRDCKKDEQYF; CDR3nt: TGCAGTGCTCGAAATCGTAGGGACTGCAAGAAGGACGAGCAGTACTTC
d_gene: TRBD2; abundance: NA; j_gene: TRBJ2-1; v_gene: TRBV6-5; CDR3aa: CASKLLAGGPHEQFF; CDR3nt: TGTGCCAGCAAGTTACTAGCGGGAGGGCCACATGAGCAGTTCTTC
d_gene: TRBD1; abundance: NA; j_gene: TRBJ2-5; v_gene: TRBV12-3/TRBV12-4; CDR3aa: CASTPALQGGKTQYF; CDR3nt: TGTGCCAGCACCCCGGCGCTACAGGGGGGAAAGACCCAGTACTTC